This TCR beta chain emerged from a study of blood T cell repertoires in COVID-19. The table came from immunoSEQ multiplex PCR; TCRdb's copy has only in-frame clones and leaves some out. The table includes 240,000 or so clones, about 83% detected once. CDR1 is SGHTA and CDR2 is FQGNSA in the germline V gene. The CDR3 spans 13 residues. With 2 bases removed from V and 12 bases from J, the gap between germline ends came to 14 bases. Sequencing was carried out using PBMCs or T cells enriched from blood (not recorded which). The clonotype originates from a woman aged 45 to 65 who had recovered from COVID-19. The chain links TRBV7-2 to TRBJ2-1, with a possible D match to TRBD2 (5 bases). The CDR3 sequence is CASSLPTKSGQFF. The DNA of the CDR3 is TGTGCCAGCAGCTTACCTACAAAAAGCGGGCAGTTCTTC.